The T cell receptor (beta chain) described here comes from a study of T cells after yellow fever vaccination. General observations from the study: Compared with primary, the secondary response was weaker and peaked at day 5, not 15.

In its sample, this clonotype was seen a few times. Antigen unknown. This CDR3 has 15 residues. V lost 6 bases and J lost 6, with 18 bases in between. Germline V lookup: CDR1 SSHAT, CDR2 FNYEAQ (reference sequence). Synthesis of TCR cDNA relied on 5'RACE template switching, which attached a universal primer site and UMIs. TCRdb passed the 5' RACE reads through MiXCR, listing each CDR3 protein once. The sample lists hundreds of thousands of distinct CDR3 sequences, 9% to 15% occurring once. The chain combines TRBV7-7 with TRBJ2-1; D uncertain. The receptor's source is a man aged 25-45 years who received the YFV17D yellow fever vaccine. This sample comprised PBMCs, obtained on the day of the yellow fever booster vaccination. CDR3 in DNA: TGTGCCAGCAGTCTCGGGTCCCCTCGCAGCAATGAGCAGTTCTTC. This translates into CASSLGSPRSNEQFF.